One sample yielded the 26 T cell receptor beta chains listed below, sequenced in a study of beta chain features in type 1 diabetes. No antigen has been identified for these receptors. The entirety of the isolated RNA underwent reverse transcription, so expressed TCRB transcripts were sequenced. Assay used: immunoSEQ multiplex PCR; TCRdb lists only in-frame clones, some missing. There are hundreds of thousands of clones in the sample; roughly 13% occur only once, and 0.03% to 0.04% lies in the top ten. Overall study results and limits: Across all four CD4+ subsets, people with type 1 diabetes showed modestly shorter TCRB CDR3s.

The sample was naive CD4+ T cells from blood. These receptors were taken from a man between 18 and 29 years old with type 1 diabetes.

This clone has only a few counts. As DNA, the CDR3 is TGTGCCAGCAGCACTGTGGGAGCTGGGGCCAACGTCCTGACTTTC. Translated, it gives CASSTVGAGANVLTF. The V and J genes are TRBV9 and TRBJ2-6, with D tentatively TRBD2 (5 bases). With 4 bases removed from V and 2 bases from J, the gap between germline ends came to 10 bases. Looked up from germline, CDR1 is SGDLS and CDR2 is YYNGEE. The CDR3 extends over 15 amino acids.

V gene TRBV4-2 combines with J gene TRBJ2-7; 7 nucleotides agree with TRBD1. V lost 4 bases to trimming and J lost 0 bases; unmatched junction nucleotides: 6. There are 15 residues in the CDR3. Germline-derived CDR1 and CDR2 are LGHNA and YNFKEQ. In DNA form, the CDR3 reads TGTGCCAGCAGCCGAGGACAGGAATACTCCTACGAGCAGTACTTC. Protein sequence: CASSRGQEYSYEQYF.

This clone was detected only a few times. The genes are TRBV18 and TRBJ1-1; D is unresolved. Per germline, CDR1 KGHSH and CDR2 LQKENI. The CDR3 loop spans 16 amino acids. The V end was cut by 3 bases, the J end by 3 bases, with 17 bases between. Written as DNA, the CDR3 is TGTGCCAGCTCACCCCAAGGTGGGCCTGTGGACACTGAAGCTTTCTTT. It translates to CASSPQGGPVDTEAFF.

This clone was observed a handful of times. J is TRBJ2-7 and V is TRBV14; the match to TRBD1 covers 9 bases. Per germline, CDR1 SGHDN and CDR2 FVKESK. With 0 bases clipped from V and 2 bases from J, the junction kept 5 bases outside the gene matches. This CDR3 region has 16 residues. The CDR3 DNA reads as TGTGCCAGCAGCCAAGATCCCGGGACAGGGACCTACGAGCAGTACTTC. Protein sequence: CASSQDPGTGTYEQYF.

The sample holds a few counts of this clone. V gene TRBV7-9 combines with J gene TRBJ1-6; no reliable D call. The CDR3 has 13 residues. V lost 5 bases to trimming and J lost 6 bases, with 8 bases between them. The germline CDR1 and CDR2 sequences are SEHNR and FQNEAQ (reference sequence). The CDR3: CASSETTNSPLHF. CDR3 DNA sequence: TGTGCCAGCAGCGAGACTACTAATTCACCCCTCCACTTT.

Written as DNA, the CDR3 is TGCAGTGCCTCCTCGGGTTCTGGGCAGTTCTTC. This codes for CSASSGSGQFF. The J gene is TRBJ2-1, the V gene TRBV20-1; D is uncertain. CDR1 and CDR2 from the germline V gene are DFQATT and SNEGSKA (reference sequence). Trimming pared 6 bases from V and 12 bases from J, leaving 15 bases between. This CDR3 comprises 11 residues.

The gene calls are TRBV18 and TRBJ1-1, with D possibly TRBD1 on 5 matching bases. The CDR3 has 13 amino acids. V gave up 6 bases and J gave up 3 bases, with 11 bases separating them. The V gene's germline CDR1 is KGHSH and CDR2 LQKENI. The CDR3 DNA reads as TGTGCCAGCTCTCAAGGGGAGGACACTGAAGCTTTCTTT. Its translation: CASSQGEDTEAFF.

The sample holds a few counts of this clone. V is TRBV11-2 and J is TRBJ1-2, with no clear D. The CDR3 is 14 residues long. V shed 2 bases and J shed 8 bases, with 15 bases lying between them. The germline CDR1 and CDR2 sequences are SGHAT and FQNNGV. In DNA, the CDR3 is TGTGCCAGCAGCTTAACCCCAGTCCCAAACGGCTACACCTTC. Its protein is CASSLTPVPNGYTF. The entire variable domain, with the rest obtained from reference TRBV11-2 and TRBJ1-2, is as follows: EAGVAQSPRYKIIEKRQSVAFWCNPISGHATLYWYQQILGQGPKLLIQFQNNGVVDDSQLPKDRFSAERLKGVDSTLKIQPAKLEDSAVYLCASSLTPVPNGYTFGSGTRLTVV.

There are a few counts of this clone. The chain combines TRBV9 with TRBJ2-1, with D unresolved. CDR3 length equals 14 residues. Germline CDR1 SGDLS, CDR2 YYNGEE. V was trimmed by 2 bases and J by 3 bases, leaving 9 bases between them. CDR3 loop: CASSVGRIYNEQFF. CDR3 DNA sequence: TGTGCCAGCAGCGTTGGGCGGATCTACAATGAGCAGTTCTTC.

The V gene is TRBV14, the J gene TRBJ1-6; 10 bases are a match to TRBD1. V lost 6 bases to trimming and J lost 8 bases; unmatched junction nucleotides: 7. This CDR3 comprises 15 residues. CDR1 SGHDN and CDR2 FVKESK come from the germline V gene. The DNA for the CDR3 is TGTGCCAGCAGTAGACAGGGGGCCGGTGATTCACCCCTCCACTTT. This sequence encodes CASSRQGAGDSPLHF.

Here the CDR3 reads CAWSELGRLNTEAFF. CDR3 DNA sequence: TGTGCCTGGAGTGAACTGGGACGGTTGAACACTGAAGCTTTCTTT. The V call is TRBV30, the J call TRBJ1-1; D may be TRBD1 (5 bases). The CDR3 covers 15 residues. Germline CDR1 is GTSNPN and CDR2 is SVGIG (reference sequence). Trimming removed 1 base from V and 0 bases from J, with 12 bases in between.

In its sample, this clone was seen a few times. This chain links TRBV29-1 with TRBJ2-5; 8 bases are a match to TRBD2. This CDR3 is 14 amino acids long. Trimming removed 1 base from V and 3 bases from J; junction bases left unmatched: 4. Germline CDR1 reads SQVTM; CDR2 reads ANQGSEA. The CDR3 is CSVEVLLAEETQYF. CDR3 coding DNA: TGCAGCGTTGAAGTGTTACTAGCGGAAGAGACCCAGTACTTC.

Only a few counts were recorded for this clone. The chain carries TRBV2 and TRBJ2-1; 12 positions match TRBD2. V shed 5 bases and J 7 bases; nucleotides not matched to a gene: 6. This CDR3 contains 15 residues. The germline V gene has CDR1 SNHLY and CDR2 FYNNEI. CDR3 loop: CASSLGLAGSNEQFF. The CDR3 DNA sequence: TGTGCCAGCAGTCTGGGACTAGCGGGCAGTAATGAGCAGTTCTTC.

The CDR3 is CASSQDLITVYTEAFF. In DNA, the CDR3 is TGTGCCAGCAGCCAAGATCTTATCACAGTCTACACTGAAGCTTTCTTT. The chain links TRBV4-2 to TRBJ1-1; no firm D call. Germline V gives CDR1 LGHNA, CDR2 YNFKEQ. V was shortened by 0 bases and J by 3 bases, with 14 bases between the two germline ends. CDR3 length: 16 residues.

The gene calls are TRBV30 and TRBJ1-1; 7 nucleotides agree with TRBD1. This CDR3 has 13 amino acids. CDR1 GTSNPN and CDR2 SVGIG come from the germline V gene (reference sequence). The trim removed 6 bases at V and 3 bases at J, leaving 7 bases unmatched. CDR3 sequence reads: CACWGQPHTEAFF. The CDR3 DNA reads TGTGCCTGTTGGGGACAGCCCCACACTGAAGCTTTCTTT. The full variable domain, with the rest looked up from reference TRBV30 and TRBJ1-1, is SQTIHQWPATLVQPVGSPLSLECTVEGTSNPNLYWYRQAAGRGLQLLFYSVGIGQISSEVPQNLSASRPQDRQFILSSKKLLLSDSGFYLCACWGQPHTEAFFGQGTRLTVV.

The gene calls are TRBV7-6 and TRBJ1-5; 8 positions match TRBD1. The CDR3 extends over 15 amino acids. V was pared by 2 bases and J by 2 bases, with 2 bases of the junction left unmatched. Looked up from germline, CDR1 is SGHVS and CDR2 is FNYEAQ. The CDR3 DNA reads TGTGCCAGCAGCTTACAGACAGGGGGCAATCAGCCCCAGCATTTT. Its protein product is CASSLQTGGNQPQHF.

The V and J genes are TRBV28 and TRBJ1-6, with 7 bases aligning to TRBD1. Trimming cost V 6 bases and J 3 bases; bases outside gene matches: 5. Germline assignment: CDR1 MDHEN and CDR2 SYDVKM. The CDR3 runs 15 residues. The CDR3 DNA reads TGTGCCAGCAGGAGTGGACAGGTCTATAATTCACCCCTCCACTTT. As protein: CASRSGQVYNSPLHF.

The chain links TRBV30 to TRBJ2-5, with D perhaps TRBD2 (6 bases). With 4 bases removed from V and 4 bases from J, the gap between germline ends came to 13 bases. The CDR3 extends over 13 amino acids. The germline V gene has CDR1 GTSNPN and CDR2 SVGIG (reference sequence). CDR3 DNA sequence: TGTGCCTGGACTATCCAAGCGGGAGAGACCCAGTACTTC. Translating it yields CAWTIQAGETQYF.

The chain couples TRBV5-1 to TRBJ2-2, with D perhaps given as TRBD1 or TRBD2 (5 bases each). The CDR3 is 17 amino acids. CDR1 is SGHRS and CDR2 is YFSETQ in the germline V gene. V lost 0 bases, J lost 6 bases, and 18 bases lay in between. CDR3 sequence (DNA): TGCGCCAGCAGCTTGGATTCGGGGCGAAGTGATTCCGGGGAGCTGTTTTTT. It yields the protein CASSLDSGRSDSGELFF. The full variable domain, completed using reference TRBV5-1 and TRBJ2-2, is KAGVTQTPRYLIKTRGQQVTLSCSPISGHRSVSWYQQTPGQGLQFLFEYFSETQRNKGNFPGRFSGRQFSNSRSEMNVSTLELGDSALYLCASSLDSGRSDSGELFFGEGSRLTVL.

This clone was found a few times. This sequence joins TRBV5-1 and TRBJ1-1; unclear D gene. Trimming pared 4 bases from V and 0 bases from J, leaving 13 bases between. The germline gives CDR1 SGHRS, CDR2 YFSETQ. The CDR3 totals 15 residues. The DNA of the CDR3 is TGCGCCAGCAGCCTGCTCCGGCCCATGAACACTGAAGCTTTCTTT. The encoded protein is CASSLLRPMNTEAFF.

This clone was seen more than once but under ten times. V usage is TRBV7-9 and J usage is TRBJ1-1; 7 nucleotides match TRBD1. This CDR3 comprises 14 residues. V was clipped by 5 bases and J by 8 bases; unmatched bases: 11. Germline CDR1 reads SEHNR; CDR2 reads FQNEAQ (reference sequence). The CDR3 DNA reads TGTGCCAGCAGCCCGAGGACAGGCAGACCAGAAGCTTTCTTT. It encodes CASSPRTGRPEAFF.

This clone was detected a few times. The chain joins TRBV12-5 to TRBJ2-5, with D possibly matching TRBD1 (6 bases). The CDR3 contains 14 residues. CDR1 and CDR2 (germline): LGHNT, FRNRAP. V shed 5 bases and J shed 3 bases, with 13 bases lying between them. CDR3 sequence reads: CASGKSRGKETQYF. CDR3 nucleotides: TGTGCTAGTGGTAAATCCAGGGGAAAAGAGACCCAGTACTTC.

Only a few counts were recorded for this clone. The rearrangement uses TRBV6-5 and TRBJ2-5, with 10 bases matching TRBD1. V lost 7 bases, J lost 7 bases, and 9 bases stayed unmatched. The CDR3 is made up of 14 amino acids. The V gene's germline CDR1 is MNHEY and CDR2 SVGAGI. For the CDR3, the DNA is TGTGCCAGCAAACCGGGACAGGGGATGGGGACCCAGTACTTC. It is translated as CASKPGQGMGTQYF.

The CDR3 nucleotides are TGTGCCAGCTCCCTCTCCATCAACAGGGAAAGTACTGAAGCTTTCTTT. Its translation is CASSLSINRESTEAFF. V usage is TRBV18 and J usage is TRBJ1-1; D may be TRBD1 (6 bases). V gave up 6 bases and J gave up 5 bases, with 22 bases separating them. Germline V lookup: CDR1 KGHSH, CDR2 LQKENI. This CDR3 contains 16 residues.

This chain links TRBV5-4 with TRBJ2-1; 13 positions match TRBD2. Per the germline V gene, CDR1 is SGHNT and CDR2 is YYREEE (reference sequence). This CDR3 contains 15 residues. V was clipped by 4 bases and J by 8 bases; unmatched bases: 6. CDR3 coding DNA: TGTGCCAGCAGCACCGGGACTAGCGGGATGTATGAGCAGTTCTTC. Its translation is CASSTGTSGMYEQFF.

This clone has only one observation. The genes are TRBV6-5 and TRBJ1-2, with D possibly being TRBD1 (6 bases). Per germline, CDR1 MNHEY and CDR2 SVGAGI. CDR3 size: 12 residues. Trimming stripped 5 bases from V and 5 bases from J, with 9 bases between. The CDR3 bases are TGTGCCAGCAGTATACAGGGATATGGCTACACCTTC. This codes for CASSIQGYGYTF.